This note documents a single TCR beta chain sequence. The sample is drawn from a study of OX40 agonist ivuxolimab in advanced cancers. Sequenced by immunoSEQ multiplex PCR; TCRdb stores in-frame clones only, minus some. The data contain 90,000 or so clones, roughly nine tenths of them singletons. The material sequenced was CD4+ or CD8+ T cells sorted from blood, taken in a trial of the OX40 agonist ivuxolimab. The TCR originated in an adult with an advanced solid tumor such as melanoma, head and neck, liver or kidney cancer.

CDR3 sequence: CASSTQGGDEKLFF. The CDR3 nucleotides are TGTGCCAGCAGTACCCAGGGTGGGGATGAAAAACTGTTTTTT. The chain joins TRBV27 to TRBJ1-4; D might be TRBD1 (5 bases). V shed 5 bases and J shed 6 bases, with 13 bases lying between them. Germline values: CDR1 MNHEY, CDR2 SMNVEV (reference sequence). The CDR3 spans 14 residues. Full variable domain (remainder filled in from reference TRBV27 and TRBJ1-4): EAQVTQNPRYLITVTGKKLTVTCSQNMNHEYMSWYRQDPGLGLRQIYYSMNVEVTDKGDVPEGYKVSRKEKRNFPLILESPSPNQTSLYFCASSTQGGDEKLFFGSGTQLSVL.